Sequencing of this T cell receptor beta chain was carried out in a study of regulatory T cells in long-lasting Graves disease. With regard to this clonotype: A much larger clone sits a single nucleotide away, making a read error possible.

V was trimmed by 1 base and J by 1 base, leaving 24 bases between them. The CDR3 is 19 amino acids. Germline V lookup: CDR1 DFQATT, CDR2 SNEGSKA (reference sequence). Noted time point: newly diagnosed GD, antithyroid drugs for less than 3 months. Construction of the TCR library relied on RNA isolated from PBMCs. TCR beta libraries were built with iRepertoire HTBI primers and Arm-PCR of CDR3 regions. TCRdb re-analysed the multiplex PCR reads in MiXCR, keeping a single row per CDR3 protein. The sample yields approximately 540,000 distinct CDR3 sequences, approximately 12% seen once. This same sample was also taken into another study, of T cells in Graves' hyperthyroidism and ophthalmopathy. From that second work: Diagnosis rested on symptoms, serum thyroxine and TRAb, thyroid ultrasound, and orbital computed tomography.

The V gene is TRBV20-1, the J gene TRBJ2-3, with D possibly TRBD1 on 5 matching bases. Here the sequenced sample was peripheral blood mononuclear cells (PBMCs), taken at new diagnosis, from a patient treated with antithyroid drugs. This TCR came from a woman aged 25 to 39 with Graves disease. In DNA, the CDR3 is TGCAGTGCTAGAGGAAGTAATATAAAAGGGGCCTCTCGCACAGATACGCAGTATTTT. Amino acids: CSARGSNIKGASRTDTQYF.